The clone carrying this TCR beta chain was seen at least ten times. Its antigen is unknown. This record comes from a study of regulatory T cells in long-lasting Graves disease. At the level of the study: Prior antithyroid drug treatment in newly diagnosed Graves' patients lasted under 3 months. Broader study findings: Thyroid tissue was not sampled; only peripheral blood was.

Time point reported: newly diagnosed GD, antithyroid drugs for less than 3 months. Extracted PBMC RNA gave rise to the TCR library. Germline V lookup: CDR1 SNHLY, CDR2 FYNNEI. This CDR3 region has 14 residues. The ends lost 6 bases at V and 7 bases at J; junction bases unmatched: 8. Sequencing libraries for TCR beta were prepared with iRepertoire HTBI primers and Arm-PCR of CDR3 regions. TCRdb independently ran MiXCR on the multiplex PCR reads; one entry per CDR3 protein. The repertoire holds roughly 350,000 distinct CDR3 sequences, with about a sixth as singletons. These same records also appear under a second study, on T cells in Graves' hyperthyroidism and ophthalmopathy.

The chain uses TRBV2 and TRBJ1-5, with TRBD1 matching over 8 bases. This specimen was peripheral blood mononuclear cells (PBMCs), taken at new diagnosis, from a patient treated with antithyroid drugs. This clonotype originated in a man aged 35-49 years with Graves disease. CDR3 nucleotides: TGTGCCAGCAGCGGACAGGGAGGAGGGCAGCCCCAGCATTTT. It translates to CASSGQGGGQPQHF.